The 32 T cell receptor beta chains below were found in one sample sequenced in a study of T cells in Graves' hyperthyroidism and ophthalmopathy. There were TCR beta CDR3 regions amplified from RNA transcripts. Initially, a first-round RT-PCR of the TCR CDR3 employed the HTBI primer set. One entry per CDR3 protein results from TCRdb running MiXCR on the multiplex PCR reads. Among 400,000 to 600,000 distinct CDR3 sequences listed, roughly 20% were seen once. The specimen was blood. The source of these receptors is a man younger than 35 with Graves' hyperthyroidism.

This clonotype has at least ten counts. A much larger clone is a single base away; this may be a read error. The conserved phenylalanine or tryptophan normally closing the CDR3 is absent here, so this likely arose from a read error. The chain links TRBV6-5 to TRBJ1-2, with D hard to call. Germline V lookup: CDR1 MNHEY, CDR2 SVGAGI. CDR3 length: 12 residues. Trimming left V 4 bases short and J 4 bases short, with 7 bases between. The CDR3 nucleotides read TGTGCCAGCAGTTTACTGGGCTATGGCTACACCCTC. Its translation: CASSLLGYGYTL.

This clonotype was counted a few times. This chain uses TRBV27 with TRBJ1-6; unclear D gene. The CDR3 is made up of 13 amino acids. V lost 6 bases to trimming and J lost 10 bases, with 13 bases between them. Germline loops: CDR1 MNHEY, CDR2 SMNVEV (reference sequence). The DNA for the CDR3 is TGTGCCAGCAGGGCCCCCGGCGAGTCACCCCTCCACTTT. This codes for CASRAPGESPLHF.

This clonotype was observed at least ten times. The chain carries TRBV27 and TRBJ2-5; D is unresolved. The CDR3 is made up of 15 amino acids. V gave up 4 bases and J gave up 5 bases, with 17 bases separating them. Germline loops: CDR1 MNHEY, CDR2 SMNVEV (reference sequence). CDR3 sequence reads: CASSSHAKLGETQYF. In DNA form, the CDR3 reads TGTGCCAGCAGTTCACATGCCAAACTGGGGGAGACCCAGTACTTC.

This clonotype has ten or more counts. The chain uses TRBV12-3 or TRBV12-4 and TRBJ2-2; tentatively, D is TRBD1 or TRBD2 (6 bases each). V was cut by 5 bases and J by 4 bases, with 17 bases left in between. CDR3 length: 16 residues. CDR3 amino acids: CASSVRGAETTGELFF. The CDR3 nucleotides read TGTGCCAGCAGTGTTAGGGGGGCAGAAACCACCGGGGAGCTGTTTTTT.

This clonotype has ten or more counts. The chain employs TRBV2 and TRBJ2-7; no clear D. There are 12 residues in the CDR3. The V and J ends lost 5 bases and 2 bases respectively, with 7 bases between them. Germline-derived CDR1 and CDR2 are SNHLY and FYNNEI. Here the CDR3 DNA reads TGTGCCAGCAGTTTACAACCCTACGAGCAGTACTTC. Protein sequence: CASSLQPYEQYF.

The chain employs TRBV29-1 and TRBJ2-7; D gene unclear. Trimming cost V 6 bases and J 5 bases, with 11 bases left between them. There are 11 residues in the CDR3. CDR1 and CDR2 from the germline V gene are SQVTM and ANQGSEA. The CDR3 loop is CSVRSSDEQYF. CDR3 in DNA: TGCAGCGTACGATCCTCAGACGAGCAGTACTTC.

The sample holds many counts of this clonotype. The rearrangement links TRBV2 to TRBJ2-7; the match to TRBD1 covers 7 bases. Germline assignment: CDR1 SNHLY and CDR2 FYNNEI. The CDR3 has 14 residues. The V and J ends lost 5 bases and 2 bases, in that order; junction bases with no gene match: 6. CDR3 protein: CASSSMGQTYEQYF. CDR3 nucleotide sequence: TGTGCCAGCAGTTCTATGGGACAGACCTACGAGCAGTACTTC.

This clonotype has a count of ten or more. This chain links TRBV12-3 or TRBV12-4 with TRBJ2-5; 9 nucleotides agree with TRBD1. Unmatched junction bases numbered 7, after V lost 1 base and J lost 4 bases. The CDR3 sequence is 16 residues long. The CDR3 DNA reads TGTGCCAGCAGTTTAGGGGGACAGGGACTTCGAGAGACCCAGTACTTC. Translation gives CASSLGGQGLRETQYF.

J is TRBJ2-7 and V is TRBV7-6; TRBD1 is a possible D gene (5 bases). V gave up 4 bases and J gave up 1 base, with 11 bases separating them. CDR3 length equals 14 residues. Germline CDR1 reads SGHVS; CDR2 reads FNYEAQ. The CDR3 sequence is CASSSPTESYEQYF. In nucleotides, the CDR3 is TGTGCCAGCAGCTCCCCGACAGAGTCCTACGAGCAGTACTTC.

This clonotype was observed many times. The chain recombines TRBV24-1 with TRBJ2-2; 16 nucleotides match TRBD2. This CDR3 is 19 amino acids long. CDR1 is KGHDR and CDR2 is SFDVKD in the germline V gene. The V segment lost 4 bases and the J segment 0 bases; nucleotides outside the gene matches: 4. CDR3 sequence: CATSERGLAGGTNTGELFF. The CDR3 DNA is TGTGCCACCAGTGAGAGGGGACTAGCGGGGGGGACGAACACCGGGGAGCTGTTTTTT.

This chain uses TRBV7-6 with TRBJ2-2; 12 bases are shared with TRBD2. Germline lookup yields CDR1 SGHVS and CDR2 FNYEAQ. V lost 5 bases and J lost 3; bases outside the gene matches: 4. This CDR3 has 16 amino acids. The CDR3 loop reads CASSPSGGADTGELFF. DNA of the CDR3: TGTGCCAGCAGCCCTAGCGGGGGGGCGGACACCGGGGAGCTGTTTTTT.

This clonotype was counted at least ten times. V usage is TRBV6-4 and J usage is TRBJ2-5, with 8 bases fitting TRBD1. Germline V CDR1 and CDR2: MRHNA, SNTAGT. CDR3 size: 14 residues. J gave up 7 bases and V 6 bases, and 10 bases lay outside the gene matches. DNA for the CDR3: TGTGCCAGCAGGGGGGACAGGTTTGCGGGGACCCAGTACTTC. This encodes CASRGDRFAGTQYF.

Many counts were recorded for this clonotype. The CDR3 coding sequence is TGTGCCACCAGCAGAGACCGGACGGAGTATTCCTCCTACGAGCAGTACTTC. Amino acid sequence: CATSRDRTEYSSYEQYF. This rearrangement joins TRBV15 to TRBJ2-7, with unresolved D. CDR1 and CDR2 (germline): LNHNV, YYDKDF (reference sequence). V was cut by 0 bases and J by 0 bases, with 15 bases left in between. The CDR3 extends over 17 amino acids.

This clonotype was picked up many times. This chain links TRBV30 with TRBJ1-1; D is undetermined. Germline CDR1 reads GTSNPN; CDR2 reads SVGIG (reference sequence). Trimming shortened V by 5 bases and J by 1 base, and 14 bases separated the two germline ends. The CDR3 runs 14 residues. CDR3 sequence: CAWSSQTPNTEAFF. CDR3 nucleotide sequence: TGTGCCTGGTCCTCTCAGACACCGAACACTGAAGCTTTCTTT. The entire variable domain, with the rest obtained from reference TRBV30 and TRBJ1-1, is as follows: SQTIHQWPATLVQPVGSPLSLECTVEGTSNPNLYWYRQAAGRGLQLLFYSVGIGQISSEVPQNLSASRPQDRQFILSSKKLLLSDSGFYLCAWSSQTPNTEAFFGQGTRLTVV.

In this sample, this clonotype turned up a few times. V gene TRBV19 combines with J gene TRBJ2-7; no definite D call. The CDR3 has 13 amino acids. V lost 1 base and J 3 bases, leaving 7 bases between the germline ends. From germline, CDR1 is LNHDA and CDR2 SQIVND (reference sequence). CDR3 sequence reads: CASSIAVGYEQYF. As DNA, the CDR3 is TGTGCCAGTAGTATAGCGGTTGGCTACGAGCAGTACTTC.

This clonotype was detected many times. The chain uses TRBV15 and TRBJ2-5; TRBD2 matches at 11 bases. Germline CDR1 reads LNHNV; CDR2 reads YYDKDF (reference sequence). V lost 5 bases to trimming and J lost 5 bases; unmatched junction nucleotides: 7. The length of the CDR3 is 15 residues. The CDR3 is CATSLAGGEWETQYF. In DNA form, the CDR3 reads TGTGCCACCAGCCTAGCGGGGGGCGAATGGGAGACCCAGTACTTC.

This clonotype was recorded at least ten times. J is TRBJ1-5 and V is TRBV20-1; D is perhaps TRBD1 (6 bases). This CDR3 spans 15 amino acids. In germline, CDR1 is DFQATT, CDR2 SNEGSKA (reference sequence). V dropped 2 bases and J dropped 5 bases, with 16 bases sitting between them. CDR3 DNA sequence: TGCAGTGCTAGAACGACGGGGGCGCTTGATCAGCCCCAGCATTTT. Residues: CSARTTGALDQPQHF.

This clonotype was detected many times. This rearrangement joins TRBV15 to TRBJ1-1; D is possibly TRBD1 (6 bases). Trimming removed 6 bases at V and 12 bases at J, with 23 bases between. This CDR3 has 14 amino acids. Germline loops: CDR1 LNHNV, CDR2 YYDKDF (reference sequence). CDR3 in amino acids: CATRTLLLQGTTFF. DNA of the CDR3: TGTGCCACCAGGACCCTCCTTCTACAGGGTACGACTTTCTTT. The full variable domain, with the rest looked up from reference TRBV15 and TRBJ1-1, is DAMVIQNPRYQVTQFGKPVTLSCSQTLNHNVMYWYQQKSSQAPKLLFHYYDKDFNNEADTPDNFQSRRPNTSFCFLDIRSPGLGDTAMYLCATRTLLLQGTTFFGQGTRLTVV.

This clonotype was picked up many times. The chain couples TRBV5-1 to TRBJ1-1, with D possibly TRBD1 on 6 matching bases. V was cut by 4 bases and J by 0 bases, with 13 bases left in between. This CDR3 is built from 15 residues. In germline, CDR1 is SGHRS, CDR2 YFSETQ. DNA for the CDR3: TGCGCCAGCAGCGTTCCGGGACAACTGAACACTGAAGCTTTCTTT. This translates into CASSVPGQLNTEAFF.

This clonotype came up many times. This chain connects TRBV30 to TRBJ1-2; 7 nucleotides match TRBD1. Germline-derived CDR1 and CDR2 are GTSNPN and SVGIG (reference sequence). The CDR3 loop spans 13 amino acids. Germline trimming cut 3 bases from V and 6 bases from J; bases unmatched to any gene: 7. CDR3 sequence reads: CAWSGDRVHGYTF. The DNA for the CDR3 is TGTGCCTGGAGCGGCGACAGGGTCCATGGCTACACCTTC.

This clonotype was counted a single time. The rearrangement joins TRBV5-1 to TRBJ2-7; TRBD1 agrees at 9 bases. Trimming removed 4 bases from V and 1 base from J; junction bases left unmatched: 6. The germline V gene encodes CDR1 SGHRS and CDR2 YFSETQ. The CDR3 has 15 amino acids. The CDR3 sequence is CASSTGQGISYEQYF. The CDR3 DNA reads TGCGCCAGCAGCACCGGACAGGGGATTTCCTACGAGCAGTACTTC.

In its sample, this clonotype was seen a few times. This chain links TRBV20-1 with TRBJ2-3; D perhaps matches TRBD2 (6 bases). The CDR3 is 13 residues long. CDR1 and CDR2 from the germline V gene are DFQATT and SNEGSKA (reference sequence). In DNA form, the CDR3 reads TGCATGTCGGAGGGCTCAAGCACAGATACGCAGTATTTT. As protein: CMSEGSSTDTQYF.

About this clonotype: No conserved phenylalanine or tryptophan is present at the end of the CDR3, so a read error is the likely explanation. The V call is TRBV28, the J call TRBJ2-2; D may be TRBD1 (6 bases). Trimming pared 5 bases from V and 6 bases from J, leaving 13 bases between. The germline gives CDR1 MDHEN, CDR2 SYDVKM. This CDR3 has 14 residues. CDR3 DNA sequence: TGTGCCAGCAGTCGCACAGGGAGCCCCGGGGAGCTGTTTTTG. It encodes CASSRTGSPGELFL.

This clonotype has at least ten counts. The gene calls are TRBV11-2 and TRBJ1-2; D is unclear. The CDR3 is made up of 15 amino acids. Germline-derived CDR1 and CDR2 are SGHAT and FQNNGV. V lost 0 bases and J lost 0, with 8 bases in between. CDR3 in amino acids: CASSLDETANYGYTF. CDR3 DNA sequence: TGTGCCAGCAGCTTAGATGAAACGGCTAACTATGGCTACACCTTC.

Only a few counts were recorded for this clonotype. The CDR3 reads CASSSAGTGYYSGNTIYF. CDR3 coding DNA: TGTGCCAGCAGTTCAGCCGGGACAGGGTATTATTCTGGAAACACCATATATTTT. The V call is TRBV6-2 or TRBV6-3, the J call TRBJ1-3, with 9 bases aligning to TRBD1. Germline trimming cut 4 bases from V and 1 base from J; bases unmatched to any gene: 11. This CDR3 comprises 18 residues. Per germline, CDR1 MNHEY and CDR2 SVGEGT.

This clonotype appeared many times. The CDR3 region has the DNA TGTGCCAGCCAGGGACAGGGGGAAAGCAATCAGCCCCAGCATTTT. Protein: CASQGQGESNQPQHF. V and J are TRBV6-1 and TRBJ1-5, with 11 bases that match TRBD1. The junction had 4 bases not matched to a gene; V was cut back by 8 bases and J by 1 base. Germline lookup yields CDR1 MNHNS and CDR2 SASEGT. CDR3 length: 15 amino acids.

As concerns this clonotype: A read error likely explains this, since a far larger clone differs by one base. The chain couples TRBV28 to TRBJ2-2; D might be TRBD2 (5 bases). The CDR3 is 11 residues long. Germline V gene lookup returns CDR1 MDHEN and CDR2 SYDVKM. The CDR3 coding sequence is TGTGCCAGCAGCCGTACCGGGGAGCTGTGTTTT. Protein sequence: CASSRTGELCF.

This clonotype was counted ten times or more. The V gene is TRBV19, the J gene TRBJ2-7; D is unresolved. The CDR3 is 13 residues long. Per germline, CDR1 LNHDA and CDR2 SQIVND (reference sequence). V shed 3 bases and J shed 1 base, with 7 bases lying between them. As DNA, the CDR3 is TGTGCCAGTAGTATCCAGGAATCCTACGAGCAGTACTTC. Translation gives CASSIQESYEQYF. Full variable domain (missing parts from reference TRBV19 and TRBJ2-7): DGGITQSPKYLFRKEGQNVTLSCEQNLNHDAMYWYRQDPGQGLRLIYYSQIVNDFQKGDIAEGYSVSREKKESFPLTVTSAQKNPTAFYLCASSIQESYEQYFGPGTRLTVT.

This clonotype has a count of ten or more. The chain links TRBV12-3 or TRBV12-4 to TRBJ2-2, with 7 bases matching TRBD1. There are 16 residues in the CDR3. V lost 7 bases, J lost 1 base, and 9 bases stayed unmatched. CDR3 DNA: TGTGCCAGCATTACAACAGGGGCCCAGAACACCGGGGAGCTGTTTTTT. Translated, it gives CASITTGAQNTGELFF.

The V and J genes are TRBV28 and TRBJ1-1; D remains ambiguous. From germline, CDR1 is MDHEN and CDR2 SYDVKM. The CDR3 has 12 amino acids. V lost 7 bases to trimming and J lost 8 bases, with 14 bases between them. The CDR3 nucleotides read TGTGCCAGCACTCCCCACTGCGTAGAAGCTTTCTTT. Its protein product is CASTPHCVEAFF.

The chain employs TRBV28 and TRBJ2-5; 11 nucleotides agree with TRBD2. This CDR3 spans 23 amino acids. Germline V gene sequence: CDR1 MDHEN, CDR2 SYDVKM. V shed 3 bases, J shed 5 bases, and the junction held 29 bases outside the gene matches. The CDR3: CASSFPLDSGQGSTSGSLETQYF. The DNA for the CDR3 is TGTGCCAGCAGTTTCCCCTTGGACTCGGGACAGGGTAGTACTAGCGGGAGTTTGGAGACCCAGTACTTC.

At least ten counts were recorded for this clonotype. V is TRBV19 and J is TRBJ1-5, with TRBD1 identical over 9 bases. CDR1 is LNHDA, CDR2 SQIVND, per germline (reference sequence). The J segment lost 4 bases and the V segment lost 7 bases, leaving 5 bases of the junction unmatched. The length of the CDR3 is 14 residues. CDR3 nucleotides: TGTGCCAGTAACAAACAGGGGGCGAATCAGCCCCAGCATTTT. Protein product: CASNKQGANQPQHF.